This T cell receptor (beta chain) was found in a study of OX40 agonist ivuxolimab in advanced cancers. On the study more broadly: Across the patients, intravenous ivuxolimab was delivered every 2 weeks at 0.01 to 10 mg/kg. People in dose escalation had one of these cancers: hepatocellular carcinoma, melanoma, renal cell or head and neck cancer. Study outcomes and limitations: CD4+ T cells averaged fewer expanded clones than CD8+ T cells.

On this clone itself: Antigen unknown.

Germline V CDR1 and CDR2: MGHDK, SYGVNS. The CDR3 sequence is 16 residues long. J lost 4 bases, V lost 2 bases, and 4 bases had no gene match. TCRdb's table, derived via immunoSEQ multiplex PCR, lists solely in-frame clones and lacks some. Here the sample spans about 75,000 clones, roughly 84% being singletons. Drawing of blood for sampling happened at baseline, at cycle 4 day 1, and at cycle 7 day 1. The rearrangement links TRBV25-1 to TRBJ2-1, with 11 bases identical to TRBD2. Sequenced material: CD4+ or CD8+ T cells sorted from blood, taken in a trial of the OX40 agonist ivuxolimab. This sequence originates from an adult with an advanced solid tumor such as melanoma, head and neck, liver or kidney cancer. CDR3 loop: CASSEDTSGRYNEQFF. The DNA of the CDR3 is TGTGCCAGCAGTGAAGATACTAGCGGGAGATACAATGAGCAGTTCTTC.